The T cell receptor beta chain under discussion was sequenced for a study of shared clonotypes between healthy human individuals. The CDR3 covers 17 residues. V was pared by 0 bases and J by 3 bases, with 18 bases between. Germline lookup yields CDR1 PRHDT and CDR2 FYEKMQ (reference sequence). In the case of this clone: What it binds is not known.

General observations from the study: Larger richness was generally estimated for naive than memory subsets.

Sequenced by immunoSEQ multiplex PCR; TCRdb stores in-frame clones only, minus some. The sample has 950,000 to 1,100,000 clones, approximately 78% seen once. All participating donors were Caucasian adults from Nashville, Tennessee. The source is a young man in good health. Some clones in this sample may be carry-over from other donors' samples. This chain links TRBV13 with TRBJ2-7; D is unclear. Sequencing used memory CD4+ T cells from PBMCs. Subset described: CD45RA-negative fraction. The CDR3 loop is CASSLGGVVRPNYEQYF. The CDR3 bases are TGTGCCAGCAGCTTAGGAGGTGTAGTAAGACCTAACTACGAGCAGTACTTC. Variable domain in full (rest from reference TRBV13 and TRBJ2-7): AAGVIQSPRHLIKEKRETATLKCYPIPRHDTVYWYQQGPGQDPQFLISFYEKMQSDKGSIPDRFSAQQFSDYHSELNMSSLELGDSALYFCASSLGGVVRPNYEQYFGPGTRLTVT.